The rows below give T cell receptor beta chains drawn from one sample of a study of OX40 agonist ivuxolimab in advanced cancers. The table came from immunoSEQ multiplex PCR; TCRdb's copy has only in-frame clones and leaves some out. The sample shows 65,000 to 95,000 clones, around 83% of them seen only once. The sequences come from CD4+ or CD8+ T cells sorted from blood, collected in a trial of the OX40 agonist ivuxolimab. The source is an adult with an advanced solid tumor such as melanoma, head and neck, liver or kidney cancer. The CDR3 runs from the conserved cysteine through the conserved F or W. Each record gives: clone size, D gene, V gene, J gene, CDR3 DNA, CDR3 protein. D genes are given only for firm matches. Part of the rows lack a size; the others show once, few, many or a class for expanded clones.

clone_size: -
d_call: TRBD1
v_call: TRBV6-1
j_call: TRBJ1-1
cdr3_nt: TGTGCCAGCAGTGGCAGTACAGTGGACAGGGCCTGGAACACTGAAGCTTTCTTT
cdr3_aa: CASSGSTVDRAWNTEAFF

clone_size: few
d_call: -
v_call: TRBV6-5
j_call: TRBJ1-1
cdr3_nt: TGTGCCACCGCCGGACACCAGAACACTGAAGCTTTCTTT
cdr3_aa: CATAGHQNTEAFF

clone_size: -
d_call: -
v_call: TRBV6-5
j_call: TRBJ2-7
cdr3_nt: TGTGCCAGCAGTTACCAGGCAGGGGTTCGCTACGAGCAGTACTTC
cdr3_aa: CASSYQAGVRYEQYF

clone_size: -
d_call: -
v_call: TRBV28
j_call: TRBJ1-6
cdr3_nt: TGTGCCAGCAGCCCCCCCGAAACACCCCTCCACTTT
cdr3_aa: CASSPPETPLHF

clone_size: -
d_call: -
v_call: TRBV5-1
j_call: TRBJ2-5
cdr3_nt: TGCGCCAGCAGCTTGGCGGGGACACACCAAGAGACCCAGTACTTC
cdr3_aa: CASSLAGTHQETQYF

clone_size: -
d_call: TRBD2
v_call: TRBV27
j_call: TRBJ2-5
cdr3_nt: TGTGCCAGCAGTTTAGGGAGGGGAGGGGAGACCCAGTACTTC
cdr3_aa: CASSLGRGGETQYF

clone_size: -
d_call: -
v_call: TRBV28
j_call: TRBJ1-1
cdr3_nt: TGTGCCAGCAGTTTTAGAACTGAAGCTTTCTTT
cdr3_aa: CASSFRTEAFF

clone_size: -
d_call: -
v_call: TRBV6-4
j_call: TRBJ2-3
cdr3_nt: TGTGCCAGCAGTGTCCAGGGACTCCCATCAGATACGCAGTATTTT
cdr3_aa: CASSVQGLPSDTQYF

clone_size: -
d_call: -
v_call: TRBV11-3
j_call: TRBJ2-7
cdr3_nt: TGTGCCAGCAGCTTAGAGTACGAGCAGTACTTC
cdr3_aa: CASSLEYEQYF

clone_size: -
d_call: TRBD1
v_call: TRBV7-2
j_call: TRBJ2-2
cdr3_nt: TGTGCCAGCAGCCCACAGGGGGCGCAATCCGGGGAGCTGTTTTTT
cdr3_aa: CASSPQGAQSGELFF

clone_size: -
d_call: -
v_call: TRBV7-9
j_call: TRBJ1-5
cdr3_nt: TGTGCCAGCAGCGGTGATAGCAATCAGCCCCAGCATTTT
cdr3_aa: CASSGDSNQPQHF

clone_size: -
d_call: TRBD1
v_call: TRBV9
j_call: TRBJ2-5
cdr3_nt: TGTGCCAGCACCCGGACAGGGAAGGAGACCCAGTACTTC
cdr3_aa: CASTRTGKETQYF

clone_size: -
d_call: -
v_call: TRBV7-9
j_call: TRBJ2-2
cdr3_nt: TGTGCCAGCAGCCCCCCCGGGCAGGAGGCCGGGGAGCTGTTTTTT
cdr3_aa: CASSPPGQEAGELFF

clone_size: -
d_call: TRBD2
v_call: TRBV5-1
j_call: TRBJ2-3
cdr3_nt: TGCGCCAGCAGCTTGTCCCTTAGCGGGAGGCCCGCAGATACGCAGTATTTT
cdr3_aa: CASSLSLSGRPADTQYF

clone_size: -
d_call: TRBD1
v_call: TRBV2
j_call: TRBJ1-2
cdr3_nt: TGTGCCACCCGCGTACAGGGGGCGAATAACTATGGCTACACCTTC
cdr3_aa: CATRVQGANNYGYTF

clone_size: -
d_call: -
v_call: TRBV5-8
j_call: TRBJ2-3
cdr3_nt: TGTGCCAGCAGCTTGGAGGACCCAGATACGCAGTATTTT
cdr3_aa: CASSLEDPDTQYF

clone_size: -
d_call: TRBD1
v_call: TRBV5-4
j_call: TRBJ1-6
cdr3_nt: TGTGCCAGCAGCTTGAACAGGGGTGGTTCACCCCTCCACTTT
cdr3_aa: CASSLNRGGSPLHF

clone_size: -
d_call: TRBD1
v_call: TRBV6-4
j_call: TRBJ2-1
cdr3_nt: TGTGCCAGCAGTGCGAGGACAGGGGACAATGAGCAGTTCTTC
cdr3_aa: CASSARTGDNEQFF

clone_size: -
d_call: TRBD1
v_call: TRBV6-5
j_call: TRBJ2-3
cdr3_nt: TGTGCCAGCAGTTACTCGTTCCCGGGACAGGGGAATACGCAGTATTTT
cdr3_aa: CASSYSFPGQGNTQYF

clone_size: -
d_call: TRBD2
v_call: TRBV2
j_call: TRBJ2-1
cdr3_nt: TGTGCCAGCAGTGAAGAAGGACTAGCGGGAGAGCAGTTCTTC
cdr3_aa: CASSEEGLAGEQFF

clone_size: -
d_call: TRBD1
v_call: TRBV6-5
j_call: TRBJ1-1
cdr3_nt: TGTGCCAGCAGGCCCCCGACAGGGAAGAACACTGAAGCTTTCTTT
cdr3_aa: CASRPPTGKNTEAFF

clone_size: -
d_call: TRBD1
v_call: TRBV10-3
j_call: TRBJ2-7
cdr3_nt: TGTGCCATCAGTGAGGGGACAGGGGGCTACGAGCAGTACTTC
cdr3_aa: CAISEGTGGYEQYF

clone_size: -
d_call: -
v_call: TRBV6-1
j_call: TRBJ2-5
cdr3_nt: TGTGCCAGCAGTGAGGGGGGGCAGGGAAAGACCCAGTACTTC
cdr3_aa: CASSEGGQGKTQYF

clone_size: few
d_call: -
v_call: TRBV19
j_call: TRBJ2-1
cdr3_nt: TGTGCCAGTGACGGGCGGGCTGGGGGCTCCTACAATGAGCAGTTCTTC
cdr3_aa: CASDGRAGGSYNEQFF

clone_size: -
d_call: TRBD1
v_call: TRBV7-2
j_call: TRBJ2-2
cdr3_nt: TGTGCCAGCAGCTTGGGGACAGGGATCCCCGGGGAGCTGTTTTTT
cdr3_aa: CASSLGTGIPGELFF

clone_size: -
d_call: TRBD1
v_call: TRBV7-6
j_call: TRBJ2-5
cdr3_nt: TGTGCCAGCAGTTTTCGGACAGGGGGTGGGGAAGAGACCCAGTACTTC
cdr3_aa: CASSFRTGGGEETQYF

clone_size: -
d_call: -
v_call: TRBV25-1
j_call: TRBJ1-5
cdr3_nt: TGTGCCAGCAGTCGGTCGGAGTATCAGCCCCAGCATTTT
cdr3_aa: CASSRSEYQPQHF

clone_size: -
d_call: -
v_call: TRBV7-8
j_call: TRBJ2-7
cdr3_nt: TGTGCCAGCAGCTTAGCCGGACAGTACGAGCAGTACTTC
cdr3_aa: CASSLAGQYEQYF

clone_size: -
d_call: TRBD1
v_call: TRBV15
j_call: TRBJ1-5
cdr3_nt: TGTGCCACCAGCAGTCCGGGACAGGTGGCCCATCAGCCCCAGCATTTT
cdr3_aa: CATSSPGQVAHQPQHF

clone_size: -
d_call: -
v_call: TRBV5-1
j_call: TRBJ1-4
cdr3_nt: TGCGCCAGCAGCACTGGGAGAACTAATGAAAAACTGTTTTTT
cdr3_aa: CASSTGRTNEKLFF

clone_size: -
d_call: -
v_call: TRBV30
j_call: TRBJ1-3
cdr3_nt: TGTGCCTGGGAGGGGGTAACTGGAAACACCATATATTTT
cdr3_aa: CAWEGVTGNTIYF

clone_size: -
d_call: -
v_call: TRBV2
j_call: TRBJ2-1
cdr3_nt: TGTGCCAGCAGTGTAACGGGGGAACAGTGGAGTGTGTACAATGAGCAGTTCTTC
cdr3_aa: CASSVTGEQWSVYNEQFF

clone_size: -
d_call: TRBD1
v_call: TRBV6-4
j_call: TRBJ2-5
cdr3_nt: TGTGCCGCTTCGGGGACAGCCCCTACCCAGTACTTC
cdr3_aa: CAASGTAPTQYF

clone_size: -
d_call: TRBD1
v_call: TRBV29-1
j_call: TRBJ2-7
cdr3_nt: TGCAGCGTCGCCCGGGACAGAAACGAGCAGTACTTC
cdr3_aa: CSVARDRNEQYF

clone_size: -
d_call: -
v_call: TRBV19
j_call: TRBJ1-2
cdr3_nt: TGTGCCAGTAGTCCAAGGCGGGGGGCCAACTATGGCTACACCTTC
cdr3_aa: CASSPRRGANYGYTF

clone_size: -
d_call: -
v_call: TRBV5-1
j_call: TRBJ1-6
cdr3_nt: TGCGCCAGCAGCTTCCAGGGGAAGAATTCACCCCTCCACTTT
cdr3_aa: CASSFQGKNSPLHF

clone_size: -
d_call: -
v_call: TRBV9
j_call: TRBJ2-7
cdr3_nt: TGTGCCAGCAGCGTAGGTCGTACTCCTTCCTACGAGCAGTACTTC
cdr3_aa: CASSVGRTPSYEQYF

clone_size: -
d_call: -
v_call: TRBV28
j_call: TRBJ1-5
cdr3_nt: TGTGCCAGCAGGGTTAGTGCCCAGCCCCAGCATTTT
cdr3_aa: CASRVSAQPQHF

clone_size: -
d_call: -
v_call: TRBV19
j_call: TRBJ1-5
cdr3_nt: TGTGCCAGTAGTACCAACAACAAGCCCCAGCATTTT
cdr3_aa: CASSTNNKPQHF

clone_size: once
d_call: TRBD2
v_call: TRBV6-5
j_call: TRBJ2-7
cdr3_nt: TGTGCCAGCAGTTCCCGGGGAGGGTCCCGCGAGCAGTACTTC
cdr3_aa: CASSSRGGSREQYF